The 3 T cell receptor beta chains reported below all come from one sample, sequenced in a study of post-analysis software for immune sequencing data. General study results and limits: A handful of TRBV segments were significantly more frequent in patients than in controls. TRBV5-6, TRBV5-1 and TRBV20-1 were among these segments.

Which antigens these TCRs recognize remains unknown. The TCR beta cDNA libraries carried unique molecular identifiers. TCRdb reprocessed the PCR reads via MiXCR and lists one record per CDR3 protein. The sample has hundreds of thousands of distinct CDR3 sequences, 30% seen once. Material for sequencing was blood. The source of these receptors is a girl between 5 and 17 years old with multiple sclerosis.

This chain uses TRBV9 with TRBJ2-3; D gene uncertain. The CDR3 has 15 amino acids. V shed 2 bases and J shed 0 bases, with 10 bases lying between them. Germline V lookup: CDR1 SGDLS, CDR2 YYNGEE. CDR3 bases: TGTGCCAGCAGCGTTGGAAGTATCAGCACAGATACGCAGTATTTT. As protein: CASSVGSISTDTQYF.

This chain connects TRBV20-1 to TRBJ1-5; weak D call: TRBD1 (5 bases). Germline CDR1 is DFQATT and CDR2 is SNEGSKA (reference sequence). Trimming took off 0 bases at V and 1 base at J, with 19 bases between the two ends. This CDR3 region has 18 residues. CDR3 loop: CSARDRMGPGTSNQPQHF. CDR3 DNA sequence: TGCAGTGCTAGAGATAGAATGGGGCCGGGGACCAGCAATCAGCCCCAGCATTTT.

CDR3 residues: CSAPGWAYQETQYF. For the CDR3, the DNA is TGCAGTGCCCCGGGGTGGGCATACCAAGAGACCCAGTACTTC. V is TRBV20-1 and J is TRBJ2-5; possibly TRBD2 for D (5 bases). This CDR3 has 14 amino acids. Trimming removed 6 bases at V and 0 bases at J, with 14 bases between. Germline values: CDR1 DFQATT, CDR2 SNEGSKA (reference sequence).